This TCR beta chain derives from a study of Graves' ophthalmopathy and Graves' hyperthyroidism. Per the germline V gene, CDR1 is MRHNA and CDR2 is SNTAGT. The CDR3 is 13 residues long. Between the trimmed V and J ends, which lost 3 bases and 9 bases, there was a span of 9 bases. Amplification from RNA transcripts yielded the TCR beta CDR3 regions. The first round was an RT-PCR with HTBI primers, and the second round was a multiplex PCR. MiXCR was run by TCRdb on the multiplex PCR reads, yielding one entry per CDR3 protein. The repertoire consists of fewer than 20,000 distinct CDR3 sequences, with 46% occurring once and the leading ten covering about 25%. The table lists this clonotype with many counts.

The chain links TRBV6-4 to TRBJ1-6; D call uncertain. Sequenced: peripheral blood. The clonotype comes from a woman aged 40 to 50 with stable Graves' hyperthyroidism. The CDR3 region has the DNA TGTGCCAGCAGTGAATCTCGTTCTTCACCCCTCCACTTT. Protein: CASSESRSSPLHF.